This record looks at one T cell receptor beta chain sequence and its context. The antigen is undetermined. The entry originates in a study of blood T cells in healthy people across ages. Using a J-beta primer mix together with a sample-barcoded 5' primer, a second PCR was run for roughly 6 to 12 cycles. Via MiXCR, TCRdb re-called the 5' RACE reads, giving one row per CDR3 protein. The data hold about 1.8 million distinct CDR3 sequences, with less than 50% observed a single time. Study findings and constraints: Getting older went along with TCR beta diversity per million T cells dropping roughly linearly.

The CDR3 covers 11 residues. Germline V gene data show CDR1 as SQVTM and CDR2 as ANQGSEA. The V end lost 7 bases, the J end lost 1 base, and 7 bases lay between the germline ends. The sequencing input was blood. This chain links TRBV29-1 with TRBJ1-2, with a weak D call TRBD1 (5 bases). The TCR originated in a middle-aged woman in good health. DNA of the CDR3: TGCAGCGCTGACAGTAACTATGGCTACACCTTC. Its protein is CSADSNYGYTF. Combining the CDR3 with reference TRBV29-1 and TRBJ1-2 gives the whole variable domain SAVISQKPSRDICQRGTSLTIQCQVDSQVTMMFWYRQQPGQSLTLIATANQGSEATYESGFVIDKFPISRPNLTFSTLTVSNMSPEDSSIYLCSADSNYGYTFGSGTRLTVV.